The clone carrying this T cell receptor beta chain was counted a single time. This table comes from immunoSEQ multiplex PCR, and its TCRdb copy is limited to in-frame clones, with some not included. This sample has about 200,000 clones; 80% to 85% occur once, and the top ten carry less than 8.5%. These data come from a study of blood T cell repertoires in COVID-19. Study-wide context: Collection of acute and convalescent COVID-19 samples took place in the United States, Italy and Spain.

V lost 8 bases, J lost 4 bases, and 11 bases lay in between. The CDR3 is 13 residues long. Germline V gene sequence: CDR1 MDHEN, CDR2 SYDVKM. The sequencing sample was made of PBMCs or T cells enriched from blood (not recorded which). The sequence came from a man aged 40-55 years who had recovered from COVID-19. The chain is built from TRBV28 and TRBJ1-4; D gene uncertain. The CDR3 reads CASLGVVNEKLFF. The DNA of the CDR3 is TGTGCCAGCCTTGGAGTGGTTAATGAAAAACTGTTTTTT.